A single sample gave rise to the 30 T cell receptor beta chains below, sequenced in a study of blood T cell repertoires in COVID-19. The method was immunoSEQ multiplex PCR; TCRdb's version includes in-frame clones alone and lacks a portion of them. The data contain approximately 330,000 clones, 87% of them singletons. Source material: peripheral blood. The receptors originated from a young man with COVID-19, enrolled during active disease.

The chain combines TRBV5-1 with TRBJ2-7; 11 nucleotides agree with TRBD1. The J segment lost 1 base and the V segment lost 4 bases, leaving 4 bases of the junction unmatched. The CDR3 spans 15 residues. The germline V gene encodes CDR1 SGHRS and CDR2 YFSETQ. The CDR3 nucleotides read TGCGCCAGCAGCATGGGACAGGGGGTTTCCTACGAGCAGTACTTC. It translates to CASSMGQGVSYEQYF. The variable domain in full, with the rest retrieved from reference TRBV5-1 and TRBJ2-7, is KAGVTQTPRYLIKTRGQQVTLSCSPISGHRSVSWYQQTPGQGLQFLFEYFSETQRNKGNFPGRFSGRQFSNSRSEMNVSTLELGDSALYLCASSMGQGVSYEQYFGPGTRLTVT.

The V and J genes are TRBV4-1 and TRBJ2-3, with TRBD2 identical over 10 bases. The germline V gene has CDR1 MGHRA and CDR2 YSYEKL. V dropped 0 bases and J dropped 5; count of bases not matched to a gene: 11. This CDR3 is built from 18 residues. CDR3 DNA sequence: TGCGCCAGCAGCCAAGACGACAGGGGAGGACTAGCGGAAGATACGCAGTATTTT. The encoded protein is CASSQDDRGGLAEDTQYF.

The chain recombines TRBV7-3 with TRBJ1-2; the D is unclear. The V gene's germline CDR1 is SGHTA and CDR2 FQGTGA. The ends were cut back, 5 bases at V and 1 base at J, with 11 bases in the middle. The CDR3 contains 14 residues. The CDR3 is CASSPGGNNYGYTF. As DNA, the CDR3 is TGTGCCAGCAGCCCCGGAGGAAATAACTATGGCTACACCTTC.

The chain joins TRBV19 to TRBJ2-2; the match to TRBD1 covers 11 bases. The V gene end was trimmed by 6 bases and the J gene end by 5 bases; junction bases not matched to a gene: 8. Germline values: CDR1 LNHDA, CDR2 SQIVND (reference sequence). The CDR3 spans 16 residues. The CDR3 protein is CASSLLGTGGTGELFF. CDR3 sequence (DNA): TGTGCCAGTAGCCTTCTAGGGACAGGGGGAACCGGGGAGCTGTTTTTT. Drawing the rest from reference TRBV19 and TRBJ2-2, the complete variable domain is DGGITQSPKYLFRKEGQNVTLSCEQNLNHDAMYWYRQDPGQGLRLIYYSQIVNDFQKGDIAEGYSVSREKKESFPLTVTSAQKNPTAFYLCASSLLGTGGTGELFFGEGSRLTVL.

The chain joins TRBV4-1 to TRBJ1-2; 7 bases align to TRBD1. Trimming removed 4 bases from V and 4 bases from J; junction bases left unmatched: 15. The CDR3 is 17 amino acids. The germline V gene has CDR1 MGHRA and CDR2 YSYEKL. The CDR3 region is CASSLRYGYRGFYGYTF. CDR3 coding DNA: TGCGCCAGCAGCCTCCGATATGGATACAGGGGATTCTATGGCTACACCTTC.

The chain combines TRBV5-6 with TRBJ1-2, with 7 bases lining up with TRBD1. In germline, CDR1 is SGHDT, CDR2 YYEEEE. The V gene end was trimmed by 4 bases and the J gene end by 4 bases; junction bases not matched to a gene: 7. This CDR3 has 14 residues. DNA for the CDR3: TGTGCCAGCAGCCTGGGACAGCTACCCTATGGCTACACCTTC. This encodes CASSLGQLPYGYTF.

This clone was found once. The J gene is TRBJ1-5, the V gene TRBV4-1, with D maybe TRBD1 (6 bases). Germline CDR1 is MGHRA and CDR2 is YSYEKL. This CDR3 has 13 residues. Trimming stripped 0 bases from V and 9 bases from J, with 9 bases between. The CDR3 reads CASSQEGAGPQHF. CDR3 nucleotide sequence: TGCGCCAGCAGCCAAGAGGGGGCTGGGCCCCAGCATTTT.

The chain joins TRBV7-7 to TRBJ2-7; a weak D match, TRBD1 (5 bases). This CDR3 region has 15 residues. Germline-derived CDR1 and CDR2 are SSHAT and FNYEAQ (reference sequence). Trimming removed 1 base from V and 1 base from J, with 11 bases in between. CDR3: CASSLGPGLSYEQYF. The CDR3 DNA reads TGTGCCAGCAGCTTAGGTCCAGGGCTATCCTACGAGCAGTACTTC.

V gene TRBV4-2 combines with J gene TRBJ1-6, with a possible D match to TRBD1 (6 bases). This CDR3 has 16 amino acids. V gave up 0 bases and J gave up 6 bases, with 12 bases separating them. Germline V lookup: CDR1 LGHNA, CDR2 YNFKEQ. The DNA of the CDR3 is TGTGCCAGCAGCCAAGAAACAGGGTTAAGTAATTCACCCCTCCACTTT. Translated, it gives CASSQETGLSNSPLHF.

This chain joins TRBV6-6 and TRBJ2-1; the match to TRBD2 covers 11 bases. CDR3 size: 16 residues. Germline V gives CDR1 MNHNY, CDR2 SVGAGI (reference sequence). V lost 6 bases, J lost 5 bases, and 9 bases stayed unmatched. CDR3 sequence: CASRFPSGGMNNEQFF. The CDR3 DNA is TGTGCCAGCAGGTTCCCTAGCGGGGGGATGAACAATGAGCAGTTCTTC.

This clone occurred a few times. This chain connects TRBV19 to TRBJ1-1, with D perhaps matching TRBD1 (6 bases). The CDR3 contains 12 residues. The germline gives CDR1 LNHDA, CDR2 SQIVND (reference sequence). V was trimmed by 7 bases and J by 9 bases, leaving 15 bases between them. DNA for the CDR3: TGTGCCAGTACCTATACAGGGCGAAAAGCTTTCTTT. Protein product: CASTYTGRKAFF.

The chain has TRBV5-4 and TRBJ2-1; TRBD2 matches 15 bases. This CDR3 spans 18 amino acids. Germline values: CDR1 SGHNT, CDR2 YYREEE (reference sequence). V lost 4 bases and J lost 0; bases outside the gene matches: 5. The CDR3 reads CASSLGLAGGDSYNEQFF. The CDR3 coding sequence is TGTGCCAGCAGCCTCGGACTAGCGGGAGGGGACTCCTACAATGAGCAGTTCTTC.

This rearrangement joins TRBV19 to TRBJ1-3, with D possibly matching TRBD1 (6 bases). Trimming took off 7 bases at V and 2 bases at J, with 18 bases between the two ends. CDR1 and CDR2 (germline): LNHDA, SQIVND (reference sequence). The CDR3 is made up of 16 amino acids. Here the CDR3 reads CASNDRLAGAGNTIYF. The CDR3 DNA reads as TGTGCCAGTAACGATAGGTTGGCAGGGGCTGGAAACACCATATATTTT.

This chain links TRBV7-6 with TRBJ2-1; 9 bases align to TRBD1. The V gene end was trimmed by 2 bases and the J gene end by 7 bases; junction bases not matched to a gene: 9. Germline CDR1 is SGHVS and CDR2 is FNYEAQ. The CDR3 loop spans 16 amino acids. CDR3 DNA: TGTGCCAGCAGCTTACTAGGGACAGGGAATTTAAATGAGCAGTTCTTC. Residues: CASSLLGTGNLNEQFF.

Only one count was recorded for this clone. The CDR3 DNA reads as TGTGCCATCAGTAACCACAAGGGGTCGAGCTCCTACAATGAGCAGTTCTTC. Translated, it gives CAISNHKGSSSYNEQFF. The rearrangement joins TRBV10-3 to TRBJ2-1; the D gene is possibly TRBD1 (5 bases). Germline loops: CDR1 ENHRY, CDR2 SYGVKD. This CDR3 region has 17 residues. V lost 5 bases and J 0 bases, leaving 17 bases between the germline ends.

The sample holds one count of this clone. The chain has TRBV2 and TRBJ2-1; TRBD2 agrees at 8 bases. V was pared by 1 base and J by 2 bases, with 4 bases of the junction left unmatched. CDR3 length equals 16 residues. CDR1 and CDR2 (germline): SNHLY, FYNNEI. CDR3: CASSEVAGLTYNEQFF. The CDR3 bases are TGTGCCAGCAGTGAAGTAGCGGGACTGACCTACAATGAGCAGTTCTTC.

The chain employs TRBV24-1 and TRBJ2-3; 8 nucleotides agree with TRBD2. The CDR3 is 16 amino acids. The germline CDR1 and CDR2 sequences are KGHDR and SFDVKD. V shed 4 bases and J 0 bases; nucleotides not matched to a gene: 5. The CDR3 bases are TGTGCCACCAGTGACAATCTAGCGGGCAGCACAGATACGCAGTATTTT. As protein: CATSDNLAGSTDTQYF.

This chain connects TRBV13 to TRBJ2-3; TRBD1 is a possible D gene (5 bases). The CDR3 covers 14 residues. Germline V gene sequence: CDR1 PRHDT, CDR2 FYEKMQ (reference sequence). V shed 1 base and J shed 6 bases, with 11 bases lying between them. As DNA, the CDR3 is TGTGCCAGCAGCTTAGACCAGGGTGCTGATACGCAGTATTTT. Translating gives CASSLDQGADTQYF.

V is TRBV30 and J is TRBJ1-2, with D possibly matching TRBD1 (6 bases). This CDR3 contains 13 residues. Germline CDR1 and CDR2: GTSNPN and SVGIG (reference sequence). The V and J ends lost 5 bases and 6 bases respectively, with 16 bases between them. This CDR3 is CAWPGQKGHGYTF. As DNA, the CDR3 is TGTGCCTGGCCGGGACAAAAGGGACATGGCTACACCTTC.

V gene TRBV19 combines with J gene TRBJ1-6, with 9 bases that match TRBD1. J was trimmed by 10 bases and V by 6 bases; bases with no gene match: 7. CDR3 length equals 14 residues. Germline V gene lookup returns CDR1 LNHDA and CDR2 SQIVND (reference sequence). CDR3 protein: CASRGQGRNSPLHF. The DNA of the CDR3 is TGTGCCAGTAGAGGACAGGGGAGGAACTCACCCCTCCACTTT.

V gene TRBV6-5 combines with J gene TRBJ2-7, with 7 bases identical to TRBD1. V shed 6 bases, J shed 4 bases, and the junction held 9 bases outside the gene matches. Germline assignment: CDR1 MNHEY and CDR2 SVGAGI. This CDR3 is 14 amino acids long. CDR3 protein: CASSFHDRVYEQYF. As DNA, the CDR3 is TGTGCCAGCAGCTTTCACGACAGGGTTTACGAGCAGTACTTC.

The rearrangement joins TRBV18 to TRBJ1-6, with a tentative D call TRBD1 (6 bases). V lost 2 bases to trimming and J lost 7 bases, with 18 bases between them. The CDR3 runs 17 residues. Germline V CDR1 and CDR2: KGHSH, LQKENI. The CDR3 nucleotides are TGTGCCAGCTCACCAATTATGACAAGGGGGTACAATTCACCCCTCCACTTT. Its translation is CASSPIMTRGYNSPLHF.

The CDR3 DNA is TGTGCCAGCAGCTTAGTTCAGGGAAGGTACGAGCAGTACTTC. This gives the protein CASSLVQGRYEQYF. The chain links TRBV11-2 to TRBJ2-7; TRBD1 is a possible D gene (5 bases). The length of the CDR3 is 14 residues. The germline V gene has CDR1 SGHAT and CDR2 FQNNGV. V gave up 1 base and J gave up 4 bases, with 11 bases separating them.

This chain links TRBV3-1 (or the pseudogene TRBV3-2) with TRBJ1-1, with a possible D match to TRBD1 (5 bases). The CDR3 is 13 residues long. Trimming took off 4 bases at V and 5 bases at J, with 11 bases between the two ends. Germline V gives CDR1 LGHDT, CDR2 YNNKEL (reference sequence). CDR3 DNA: TGTGCCAGCAGCCCCGGTGGGGGGACTGAAGCTTTCTTT. Translating gives CASSPGGGTEAFF.

The J gene is TRBJ2-6, the V gene TRBV18; weak D call: TRBD2 (5 bases). The CDR3 runs 15 residues. The V end was cut by 3 bases, the J end by 3 bases, with 9 bases between. CDR1 and CDR2 from the germline V gene are KGHSH and LQKENI. The CDR3 region is CASSPGESGANVLTF. The CDR3, as DNA: TGTGCCAGCTCACCGGGAGAAAGTGGGGCCAACGTCCTGACTTTC.

This chain connects TRBV12-5 to TRBJ2-7; D unclear. CDR1 and CDR2 (germline): LGHNT, FRNRAP. Deletions cut 6 bases from V and 7 bases from J, with 10 bases between. CDR3 length: 11 residues. Here the CDR3 DNA reads TGTGCTAGTGGACTTTTGTCTGAGCAGTACTTC. Translating gives CASGLLSEQYF. The full variable domain, completed using reference TRBV12-5 and TRBJ2-7, is DARVTQTPRHKVTEMGQEVTMRCQPILGHNTVFWYRQTMMQGLELLAYFRNRAPLDDSGMPKDRFSAEMPDATLATLKIQPSEPRDSAVYFCASGLLSEQYFGPGTRLTVT.

The chain couples TRBV18 to TRBJ2-7, with 8 bases aligning to TRBD2. Germline V gives CDR1 KGHSH, CDR2 LQKENI. Trimming took 3 bases from V and 6 from J; bases not matched to a gene: 7. The CDR3 is 14 amino acids. The CDR3 loop is CASSPPGGRFEQYF. As DNA, the CDR3 is TGTGCCAGCTCACCGCCGGGAGGGAGGTTCGAGCAGTACTTC.

This sequence joins TRBV11-2 and TRBJ2-1; no definite D call. Per the germline V gene, CDR1 is SGHAT and CDR2 is FQNNGV. Deletions cut 3 bases from V and 3 bases from J, with 9 bases between. CDR3 length: 14 residues. The chain's CDR3 is CASSFSQVYNEQFF. As DNA, the CDR3 is TGTGCCAGCAGCTTTTCTCAGGTCTACAATGAGCAGTTCTTC.

Concerning this clone: Within the sample, other DNA sequences also encode this same CDR3. Written as DNA, the CDR3 is TGTGCCAGCAGTTACTCGAGGCAGGGGGCTTACGAGCAGTACTTC. It encodes CASSYSRQGAYEQYF. The V gene is TRBV6-5, the J gene TRBJ2-7; 8 nucleotides align to TRBD1. CDR1 and CDR2 (germline): MNHEY, SVGAGI. This CDR3 is 15 amino acids long. The J segment lost 4 bases and the V segment lost 0 bases, leaving 5 bases of the junction unmatched.

The chain uses TRBV10-3 and TRBJ2-3; 10 bases match TRBD2. V shed 8 bases and J 6 bases; nucleotides not matched to a gene: 5. The CDR3 runs to 13 residues. Germline CDR1 reads ENHRY; CDR2 reads SYGVKD. In nucleotides, the CDR3 is TGTGCCATCGGTCTAGCGGGGGAGGATACGCAGTATTTT. Encoded protein: CAIGLAGEDTQYF.